This T cell receptor (beta chain) was identified during a study of cytomegalovirus exposure and HLA in healthy donors (TCRdb year 2017). Turning to the overall study: In an earlier analysis of under 750 of the donors, about 260 Gb of sequence data and 100 million or so unique TCR beta sequences from roughly 200 million T cells were reported. An early release covering 550 to 700 HLA-typed donors comprised around 300 gigabases of sequencing data and roughly 86 million unique TCR sequences. The genetic ancestry cluster associated with self-reported Caucasian donors included over 65% of the approximately 410 genotyped donors. The study aimed to test whether signatures of past pathogen exposure could be identified by cataloging public T cell receptors. The study used immunosequencing to profile the T cell repertoires of more than 650 subjects and linked those repertoires to cytomegalovirus serostatus. A separate validation cohort of approximately 130 different subjects was used in addition to the 666-subject first cohort. To predict cytomegalovirus infection status, the study brought together high-throughput TCR immunosequencing, statistical association of individual TCRs with disease status, and machine learning. To study patterns of TCR occurrence, a later analysis re-analyzed previously published TCR beta repertoires from 600 to 750 donors and added high-resolution HLA genotyping. Rather than using new phenotypic data, the later analysis identified candidate immune exposures from TCR beta sequences and from how often those sequences occurred across donors. To decide whether each TCR beta V gene segment behaved as functional or pseudogenic, an earlier analysis of some 600 of the donors relied on high-throughput TCR beta sequencing. Donor age, sex, ethnicity and CMV serostatus were compiled together with the repertoire data. A later genetic analysis took genome-wide SNP genotypes for about 55% of the roughly 670 donors and used that subset as a discovery cohort. All discovery cohort repertoires had been generated using a single sequencing platform. Both class I and class II loci were covered by HLA typing, at four-digit resolution. The number of typed donors differed by locus: about 629-640 for A, B, C, DRB1 and DQB1; some 500 for DQA1; some 590 for DPA1; and around 470 for DPB1. Because of strong linkage in the cohort, five DR-DQ haplotypes were treated as single units for association and clustering. Across roughly 420 genotyped donors of the cohort, an average of 235,054 unique TCR beta nucleotide sequences per donor were sequenced, and approximately 17% of those sequences were non-productive.

The cohort was made up of several hundred healthy bone marrow donors. At the time of sampling, all cohort members were nominally healthy, though unrecorded immune exposures were likely present. The donor was CMV seronegative and belonged to the group of several hundred seronegative cohort members. A peripheral blood sample was provided by each donor, and peripheral blood mononuclear cells were used for TCR beta sequencing. The Qiagen DNeasy Blood Extraction Kit was used to extract genomic DNA from the blood cell samples. The paper as a whole reports these results and caveats: According to a later analysis, most CMV-associated TCR beta chains appeared to be HLA-restricted, and the HLA associations seemed to be driven largely by CMV exposure. About 15 rarely observed V segments, including chromosome 9 orphons, were excluded from the earlier analysis of almost 600 of the donors because counts were too low. In an earlier analysis of about 540 of the donors, most TCR beta V segments were observed in productive rearrangements about 90% or about 30% of the time, broadly matching IMGT annotations. The 87-base-pair reads could not distinguish some IMGT-functional V segments, including TRBV6-2 and TRBV6-3, so those segments were excluded. While some public TCRs were present in many individuals, most TCR sequences turned up only very rarely across donors. In the study, around 150 TCR beta chains were listed as associated with cytomegalovirus. Presence/absence analyses assumed roughly uniform sequencing depth across donors, an assumption that may not hold. Three of the identified cytomegalovirus-associated TCR beta chains were confirmed in vitro to be specific for cytomegalovirus antigens. According to a later analysis, parvovirus B19, influenza, CMV and Epstein-Barr virus appeared linked to several top co-occurrence clusters. Only TCR beta chains were sequenced in this cohort, and the absence of alpha or paired-chain data limited detectable features. A later genetic analysis reported fewer N-insertions in productive TCRs among donors in an Asian-associated ancestry cluster than the roughly 700-donor mean. In a later analysis, some 18,000 TCR beta sequences were associated with specific HLA alleles at a false discovery rate of 0.05. The classifier was reported to diagnose cytomegalovirus status with high specificity and sensitivity in both the original and validation cohorts. A group of highly shared sequence variants was considered likely to be a technical artifact of the sequencing pipeline. Because some donors lacked HLA typing at each locus, the association tests relied only on the typed subset. In a later analysis, HLA-associated TCR beta chains were found to be more clonally expanded and to have lower generation probabilities than equally common non-associated chains. An association between a missense DCLRE1C variant and V-gene and J-gene trimming of TCR beta chains was found in a later genetic analysis and replicated in an independent cohort. Strong co-occurrence of HLA alleles, especially DR and DQ, made assigning TCR associations to individual alleles difficult. A later analysis found that TCR association rates varied across HLA loci, with DRB1 alleles showing the most associated TCRs and HLA-C alleles the fewest. CMV serostatus was the only immune exposure information available for the cohort. A further reported finding was that TCR beta sequences accurately predicted the HLA-A and HLA-B alleles for most subjects in the first cohort. It was suggested by the authors that the approach could potentially be generalized to other disease states and immunological phenotypes. Correlated functional status among segregating V segments might be attributable to linkage disequilibrium, but an unknown experimental factor could not be ruled out.

The library was made by the immunoSEQ multiplex PCR assay. For the multiplex PCR, a mixture combining 60 forward primers for TCR Vbeta segments and 13 reverse primers for TCR Jbeta segments was used. A multiplex PCR assay on genomic DNA amplified the CDR3 region of rearranged TCR beta genes. The Illumina HiSeq System was used to sequence the amplified TCR beta libraries as 87-base-pair reads. Per the authors' processing: In a later analysis, tens of millions of unique TCR beta chains were counted across the roughly 610 repertoires, and roughly 9.9 million of these chains were shared by at least two donors. A nearest-neighbor algorithm error-corrected the raw reads and collapsed the reads into unique sequences, merging closely related sequences to remove PCR and sequencing errors. V, D and J gene segments were assigned by aligning CDR3 sequences to IMGT reference sequences. For a sequence to be retained, a match of at least six nucleotides was required to both a V gene segment and a J gene segment. A rearrangement counted as productive if the CDR3 had no stop codons and remained in frame with V and J, and every other rearrangement counted as non-productive. CDR3 was defined according to IMGT convention as the region running from the second conserved V-encoded cysteine to the conserved J-encoded phenylalanine. The earlier analysis of about 610 of the donors excluded sequences that lacked an unambiguous match to a single V gene segment. An earlier analysis of a few hundred of the donors classified V segments as functional when productive rearrangements were above 56.7% and as segregating when the standard deviation between donors was above 5%. A statistical classification framework was built for diagnosing cytomegalovirus status from the catalog of TCR beta chain sequences. In a later analysis, V and J genes were assigned by comparing TCR nucleotide sequences against IMGT/GENE-DB human TR gene sequences. A later analysis assigned CDR3 sequences and most-parsimonious VDJ recombination scenarios with the TCRdist pipeline. In a later analysis, each TCR beta chain was defined by its CDR3 amino acid sequence together with its V-gene family, and reads without a unique V-gene family were excluded. To address suspected cross-contamination and a sequencing artifact, a later analysis removed around 590 highly shared, low-generation-probability nucleotide sequences. In a later analysis, a clonal expansion index was calculated for each public chain from normalized within-repertoire ranks of inferred template counts. A later analysis computed generation probabilities with a VDJ recombination model fitted to out-of-frame rearrangements, and checked the results against IGoR. Hypergeometric tests were used in a later analysis to score TCR-TCR, TCR-HLA and TCR-CMV co-occurrence, with a repertoire-size bias correction applied to the TCR pairs. To estimate false discovery rates, a later analysis permuted the HLA or CMV assignments 20 times. In a later analysis, co-occurring TCRs were grouped using DBSCAN, and TCRdist sequence similarity was added for clustering within HLA-allele-positive subsets. Co-occurrence clustering excluded repertoires with fewer than 30,000 or more than 120,000 public chains, plus five with anomalous nucleotide sharing. TCRdb took this table from immuneACCESS and kept in-frame rearrangements with V and J called. Such tables lack part of the clones; where checked against another copy, unresolved V genes explain under half of the gap, and the rest is unexplained. D and trimming come from the DNA, and the V and J calls and clone size come from that table. The table for this sample lists roughly 200,000 clones; around 77% of them were counted only once. The ten largest clones take up roughly 2.3% of the sample.

To note about this clone: This clone's antigen is unknown. No clone much larger than this one lies a single base away; base qualities are absent.

Including cysteine and phenylalanine, the CDR3 has 18 amino acids. The CDR3 DNA has 54 bases and is translated from base 1. CDR1 and CDR2 (SGHTA, FQGNSA) derive from the germline V gene. V trim: 5 bases; J trim: 3 bases; unmatched bases: 12. The rearranged segments are TRBV7-2 and TRBJ2-1, and TRBD2 aligns with 11 junction nucleotides. Sequencing was carried out using PBMCs. This sequence was found in a man aged 55 to 70 in good health and CMV-seronegative. The CDR3 sequence is CASSKDIPGTSGYNEQFF. At the DNA level, the sequence is TGTGCCAGCAGCAAGGACATCCCCGGGACTAGCGGCTACAATGAGCAGTTCTTC.